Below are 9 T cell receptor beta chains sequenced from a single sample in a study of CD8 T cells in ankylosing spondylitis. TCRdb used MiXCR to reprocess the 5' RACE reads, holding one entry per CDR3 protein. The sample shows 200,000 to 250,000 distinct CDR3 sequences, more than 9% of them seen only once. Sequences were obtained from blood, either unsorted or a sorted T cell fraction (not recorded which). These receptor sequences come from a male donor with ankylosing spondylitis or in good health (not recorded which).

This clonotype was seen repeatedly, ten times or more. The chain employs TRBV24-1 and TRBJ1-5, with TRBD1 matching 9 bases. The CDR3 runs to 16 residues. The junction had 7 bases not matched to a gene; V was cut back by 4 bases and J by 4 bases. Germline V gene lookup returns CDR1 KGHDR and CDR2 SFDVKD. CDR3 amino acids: CATSDRGQGGNQPQHF. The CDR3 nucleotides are TGTGCCACCAGTGACCGGGGACAGGGAGGGAATCAGCCCCAGCATTTT.

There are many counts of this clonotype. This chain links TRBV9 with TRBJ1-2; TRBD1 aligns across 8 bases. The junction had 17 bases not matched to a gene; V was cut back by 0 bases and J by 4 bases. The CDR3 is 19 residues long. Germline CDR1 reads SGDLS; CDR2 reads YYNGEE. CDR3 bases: TGTGCCAGCAGCGTAGCTACATCAAACCTCCCGACAGGGGCCTATGGCTACACCTTC. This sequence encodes CASSVATSNLPTGAYGYTF.

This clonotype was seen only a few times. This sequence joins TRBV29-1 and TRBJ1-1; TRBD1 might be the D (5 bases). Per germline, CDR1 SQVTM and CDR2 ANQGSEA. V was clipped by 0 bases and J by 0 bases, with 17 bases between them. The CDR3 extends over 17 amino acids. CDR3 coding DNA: TGCAGCGTTGAAGATCCAGGGCGCCGGACCCTGAACACTGAAGCTTTCTTT. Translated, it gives CSVEDPGRRTLNTEAFF.

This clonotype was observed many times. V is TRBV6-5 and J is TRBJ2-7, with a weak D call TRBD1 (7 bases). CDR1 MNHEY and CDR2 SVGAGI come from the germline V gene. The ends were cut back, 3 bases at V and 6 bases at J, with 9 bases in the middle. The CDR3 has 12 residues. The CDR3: CASSYQGGEQYF. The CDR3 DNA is TGTGCCAGCAGTTATCAGGGGGGCGAGCAGTACTTC.

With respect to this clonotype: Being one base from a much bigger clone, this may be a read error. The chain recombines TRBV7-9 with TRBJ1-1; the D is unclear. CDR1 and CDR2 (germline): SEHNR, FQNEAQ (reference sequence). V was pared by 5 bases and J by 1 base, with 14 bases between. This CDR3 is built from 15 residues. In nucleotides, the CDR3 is TGTGCCAGCAGCCCCGCATTGTCAGGGAACACTGAAGCTTTCTTT. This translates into CASSPALSGNTEAFF.

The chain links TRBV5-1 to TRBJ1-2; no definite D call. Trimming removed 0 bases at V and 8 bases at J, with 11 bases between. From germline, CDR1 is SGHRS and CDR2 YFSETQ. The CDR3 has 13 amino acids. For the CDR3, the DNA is TGCGCCAGCAGCTTGGATGGACCGGAGGGCTACACCTTC. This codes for CASSLDGPEGYTF.

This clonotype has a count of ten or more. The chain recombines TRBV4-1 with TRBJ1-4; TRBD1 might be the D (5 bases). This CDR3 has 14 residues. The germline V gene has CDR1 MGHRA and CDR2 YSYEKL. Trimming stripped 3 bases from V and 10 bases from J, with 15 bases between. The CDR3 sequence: CASSQEQRGGKLFF. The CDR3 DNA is TGCGCCAGCAGCCAGGAACAGAGGGGAGGAAAACTGTTTTTT.

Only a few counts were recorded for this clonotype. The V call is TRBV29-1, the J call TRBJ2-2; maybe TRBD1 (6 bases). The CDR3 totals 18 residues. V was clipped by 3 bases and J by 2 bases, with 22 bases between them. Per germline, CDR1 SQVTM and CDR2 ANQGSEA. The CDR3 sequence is CSVEGGTGSGLNTGELFF. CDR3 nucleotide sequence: TGCAGCGTTGAGGGCGGTACAGGGTCGGGCCTAAACACCGGGGAGCTGTTTTTT.

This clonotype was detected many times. Here the CDR3 DNA reads TGTGCCAGCAGCTTTGCGCAAGAGACCCAGTACTTC. Its protein product is CASSFAQETQYF. This chain uses TRBV7-2 with TRBJ2-5; D gene ambiguous. Between the trimmed V and J ends, which lost 3 bases and 2 bases, there was a span of 4 bases. This CDR3 is 12 amino acids long. CDR1 SGHTA and CDR2 FQGNSA come from the germline V gene.